This T cell receptor beta chain was obtained from a study of blood T cell repertoires in COVID-19. The participants were between roughly 18 and 90 years old and came from fewer than 25 US areas. The V gene lost 3 bases and the J gene lost 2 bases, with 8 bases spanning the gap. Germline values: CDR1 MGHRA, CDR2 YSYEKL. The CDR3 totals 13 residues. Profiled with immunoSEQ multiplex PCR; TCRdb holds only in-frame clones, not every one. Of about 360,000 clones in the sample, around 87% were seen once. The receptor was derived from a young man who had recovered from COVID-19. The gene calls are TRBV4-1 and TRBJ2-7; D might be TRBD2 (5 bases). Sequences were obtained from PBMCs or T cells enriched from blood (not recorded which). This CDR3 reads CASSQSGTYEQYF. CDR3 nucleotide sequence: TGCGCCAGCAGCCAGTCGGGGACCTACGAGCAGTACTTC.